This TCR beta chain was profiled in a study of blood T cell repertoires in COVID-19. Overall study context: Spain, Italy and the United States supplied samples that represented acute and convalescent COVID-19.

Seattle patient enrollment occurred during active infection, with longitudinal follow-up thereafter. In the original analysis: The authors estimated nucleated cell counts from reference gene primer amplification. Measured with immunoSEQ multiplex PCR; TCRdb has only the in-frame clones, and not every one. D and trimming come from the DNA, and the V and J calls and clone size come from that table. The sample contains about 180,000 clones, under 90% of which appear only once. The germline V gene has CDR1 KGHDR and CDR2 SFDVKD. The CDR3 is 20 amino acids. The junction had 18 bases not matched to a gene; V was cut back by 5 bases and J by 2 bases.

The J gene is TRBJ1-5, the V gene TRBV24-1, with 9 bases that match TRBD1. Sequencing was done on a sample of peripheral blood. This TCR derives from an older person with COVID-19, enrolled during active disease. CDR3 DNA sequence: TGTGCCACCAGTGCCGCCAGAGACAGGGGGATTTCGGCAGGCAATCAGCCCCAGCATTTT. This codes for CATSAARDRGISAGNQPQHF.